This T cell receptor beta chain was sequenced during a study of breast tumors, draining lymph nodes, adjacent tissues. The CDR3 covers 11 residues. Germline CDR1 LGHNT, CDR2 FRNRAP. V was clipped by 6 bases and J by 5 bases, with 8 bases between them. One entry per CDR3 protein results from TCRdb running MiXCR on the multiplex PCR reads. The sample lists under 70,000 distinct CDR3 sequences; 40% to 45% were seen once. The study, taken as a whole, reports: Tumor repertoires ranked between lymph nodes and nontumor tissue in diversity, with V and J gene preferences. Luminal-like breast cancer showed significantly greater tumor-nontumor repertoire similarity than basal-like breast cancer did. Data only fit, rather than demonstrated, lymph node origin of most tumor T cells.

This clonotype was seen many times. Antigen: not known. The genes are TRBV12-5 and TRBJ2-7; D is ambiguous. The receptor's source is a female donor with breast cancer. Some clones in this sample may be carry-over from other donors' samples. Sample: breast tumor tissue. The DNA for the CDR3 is TGTGCTAGTGGGGGCCCCGACGAGCAGTACTTC. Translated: CASGGPDEQYF.